This T cell receptor beta chain was documented in a study of cytomegalovirus exposure and HLA in healthy donors. Study-level information: Researchers found that approximately 77% of 398 genotyped donors fell within the Caucasian-associated ancestry cluster.

Study-wide points: Relative to the approximately 700-donor mean, N-insertions were reportedly fewer in an Asian-associated ancestry cluster in a later analysis. Later analysis found that TCR beta chains associated with HLA were more clonally expanded than other, equally common chains. Of the V segments, some could not be distinguished, including TRBV6-2 and TRBV6-3, and were excluded.

After removal of 1 base from V and 5 bases from J, the junction contained 4 bases not matched to a gene. The germline gives CDR1 SGHRS, CDR2 YFSETQ. This CDR3 comprises 14 residues. Primers for the PCR totalled 60 Vbeta and 13 Jbeta. Profiled with immunoSEQ multiplex PCR; TCRdb holds only in-frame clones, not every one. The sample includes hundreds of thousands of clones, 70% to 80% seen only once; the top ten take 15% to 17%. To note about this clone: The antigen is not known.

This sequence was found in a man aged 35-49 years in good health and CMV-seronegative. The sequenced sample was PBMCs. This rearrangement joins TRBV5-1 to TRBJ1-1, with TRBD1 identical over 8 bases. CDR3 in DNA: TGCGCCAGCAGCTTGAGAACAGGGGGAACTGAAGCTTTCTTT. It translates to CASSLRTGGTEAFF.